The text below deals with one T cell receptor beta chain. Its antigen remains undetermined. This sample is drawn from a study of monozygotic twins with inflammatory bowel disease (dated by TCRdb to about 2019). About the study as a whole: In total, roughly 30 monozygotic twin pairs made up the full study: 19 Danish pairs, all IBD-discordant, plus nine German pairs, of which four were IBD-concordant and five were IBD-discordant. Each individual had, on average, about 151 000 unique TCRalpha sequences and 181 000 unique TCRbeta sequences available for analysis. The search for disease-associated traits relied mainly on comparing IBD patients with their genetically identical healthy co-twins within discordant pairs.

A roughly 2.7 ml peripheral blood sample was drawn into PAXgene tubes per donor and stored at -80°C. Total RNA was isolated from whole blood with the PAXgene blood miRNA kit on an automated QIAcube, without T cell sorting. Peripheral blood from monozygotic twin pairs concordant or discordant for inflammatory bowel disease was subjected to deep TCRalpha and TCRbeta repertoire profiling with unique molecular barcoding. Smoking habits were recorded for all twin pairs, with individuals classified as current, former or never smokers. General findings and caveats noted by the study authors: Repertoire similarity did not differ between concordant and discordant twins, possibly due to limited statistical power. Compared with healthy twins, IBD patients shared fewer clonotypes with other individuals, and the difference was most pronounced in patients with signs of disease activity. Different T cell subtypes could not be distinguished in the analysis. Because patients were on differing immunosuppressive treatments, the repertoires may have picked up extra background noise and inter-individual variability. The results gave no support for a single strong signal or clonotype linked to IBD. A decrease in TCRbeta repertoire diversity, as measured by inverse Simpson index, was observed in IBD patients compared with their healthy co-twins.

The CDR3 starts with the cysteine, ends with the phenylalanine, and has 15 residues. Only the protein is on record. The germline V gene encodes CDR1 SEHNR and CDR2 FQNEAQ (reference sequence). The library was obtained by 5' RACE. For each TCR library, 3,000 to 3,500 ng of total RNA was used. cDNA was synthesized with SMARTScribe reverse transcriptase in eight separate reactions per sample. During cDNA synthesis, template switching introduced unique molecular identifiers that contained a 6-nucleotide sample barcode. Two nested PCRs of around 15 and 10 cycles amplified the TCRalpha and TCRbeta cDNA, and bead purification followed each PCR. Before amplification, the cDNA was both treated with uracil DNA-glycosylase and purified with the QIAquick PCR purification kit. The second PCR was the step at which Illumina TruSeq-compatible adapters and sample-specific barcodes were added. Library quality and concentration were assessed using TapeStation and Qubit, and about 4.7 ng of each library was pooled. The pooled libraries were sequenced with 2 x 100 bp reads and custom sequencing primers on an Illumina HiSeq2500 single-index Rapid Run. Per the authors' processing: PCR and sequencing errors were corrected by UMI-based consensus assembly using MiGEC version 1.2.6. MiXCR version 2.1.1 was used for V(D)J alignment, clonotype assembly and CDR3 extraction. Gene usage, clonotype sharing and MAIT/NKT TCR abundance were normalised by analysing the top 1000, 10 000 and 20 000 clonotypes per sample. After downsampling to 27 000 UMIs, diversity was calculated as the inverse Simpson index using the vegan R package. Paired Mann-Whitney U tests were applied to discordant twin pairs, and Benjamini-Hochberg correction was used for multiple testing. TCRdb reprocessed the reads, reporting each CDR3 protein sequence once and no DNA. It is TCRdb's table, rather than the study itself, that gives the V and J calls and clone size. This sample's records show around 220,000 distinct CDR3 sequences. Around 7.7% of the sample comes from the top ten.

This sequence originates from a human donor with ulcerative colitis or Crohn's disease, or a healthy co-twin of an affected twin (not recorded which). The sequence is built from TRBV7-9 and TRBJ1-1; TCRdb picks TRBD1, but there is no DNA to check that call. Material: blood. The CDR3 reads as follows: CASSFALGSPTEAFF.